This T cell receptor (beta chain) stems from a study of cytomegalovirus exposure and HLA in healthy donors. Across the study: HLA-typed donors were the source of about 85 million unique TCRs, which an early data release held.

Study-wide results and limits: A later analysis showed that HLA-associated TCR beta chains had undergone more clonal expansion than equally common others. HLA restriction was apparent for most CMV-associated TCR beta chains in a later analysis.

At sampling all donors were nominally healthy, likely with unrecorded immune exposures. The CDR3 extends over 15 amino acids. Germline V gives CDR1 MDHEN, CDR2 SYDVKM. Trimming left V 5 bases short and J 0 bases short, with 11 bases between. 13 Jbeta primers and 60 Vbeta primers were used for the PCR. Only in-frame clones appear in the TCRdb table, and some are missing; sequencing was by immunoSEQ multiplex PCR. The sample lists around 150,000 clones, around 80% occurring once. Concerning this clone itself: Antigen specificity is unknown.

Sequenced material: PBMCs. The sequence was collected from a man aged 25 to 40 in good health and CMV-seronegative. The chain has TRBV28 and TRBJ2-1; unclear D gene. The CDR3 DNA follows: TGTGCCAGCAGTCATCAGGAAGACTCCTACAATGAGCAGTTCTTC. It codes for CASSHQEDSYNEQFF. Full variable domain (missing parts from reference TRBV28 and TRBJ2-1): DVKVTQSSRYLVKRTGEKVFLECVQDMDHENMFWYRQDPGLGLRLIYFSYDVKMKEKGDIPEGYSVSREKKERFSLILESASTNQTSMYLCASSHQEDSYNEQFFGPGTRLTVL.